Presented here are 27 T cell receptor beta chains from one specimen sequenced in a study of shared clonotypes between healthy human individuals. Clones were sequenced by immunoSEQ multiplex PCR, and TCRdb holds only the in-frame ones, with some missing. The sample lists about 2,500,000 clones; around nine tenths were seen once. Sequencing was done on a sample of naive CD4+ T cells sorted from blood. Subset here: CD45RA+ positively selected. These receptors came from a man aged 18 to 29 in good health.

Written as DNA, the CDR3 is TGTGCCAGCAGAGAAAGGCCATCGAACACCGGGGAGCTGTTTTTT. Encoded protein: CASRERPSNTGELFF. This chain joins TRBV28 and TRBJ2-2; no reliable D call. The germline V and J ends were trimmed by 6 bases and 0 bases, with 11 bases remaining between them. Germline V gene lookup returns CDR1 MDHEN and CDR2 SYDVKM. The CDR3 contains 15 residues.

This chain uses TRBV10-3 with TRBJ1-2, with D unclear. The CDR3 is made up of 12 amino acids. V was pared by 0 bases and J by 7 bases, with 6 bases between. Germline V lookup: CDR1 ENHRY, CDR2 SYGVKD. The CDR3 protein is CAISESTGGYTF. CDR3 sequence (DNA): TGTGCCATCAGTGAGTCGACGGGTGGCTACACCTTC.

The chain combines TRBV7-2 with TRBJ2-7; D remains unclear. This CDR3 region has 14 residues. The V gene lost 1 base and the J gene lost 6 bases, with 13 bases spanning the gap. Looked up from germline, CDR1 is SGHTA and CDR2 is FQGNSA. CDR3 bases: TGTGCCAGCAGCTTAGTACCGGTGCAAGGCGAGCAGTACTTC. This sequence encodes CASSLVPVQGEQYF.

This chain joins TRBV11-2 and TRBJ2-5; 7 positions agree with TRBD2. After removal of 0 bases from V and 5 bases from J, the junction contained 12 bases not matched to a gene. The germline V gene has CDR1 SGHAT and CDR2 FQNNGV. This CDR3 comprises 17 residues. The CDR3 bases are TGTGCCAGCAGCTTAGATTCCCAGCGGGGATTCGGGGAGACCCAGTACTTC. Amino acid sequence: CASSLDSQRGFGETQYF.

V and J are TRBV10-1 and TRBJ2-1; 11 positions match TRBD2. The CDR3 is 14 residues long. J gave up 4 bases and V 6 bases, and 2 bases lay outside the gene matches. The germline V gene has CDR1 WNHNN and CDR2 SYGVQD (reference sequence). In nucleotides, the CDR3 is TGCGCCAGCAGCGTAGCGGGAGGGTACAATGAGCAGTTCTTC. Protein: CASSVAGGYNEQFF.

The V gene is TRBV5-1, the J gene TRBJ1-1, with 8 bases lining up with TRBD1. Trimming at V came to 6 bases and at J to 1 base, leaving 5 bases not matched to a gene. Germline loops: CDR1 SGHRS, CDR2 YFSETQ. This CDR3 region has 14 residues. CDR3 DNA sequence: TGCGCCAGCACTGGACAGGGTGCGAACACTGAAGCTTTCTTT. Protein: CASTGQGANTEAFF. The full variable domain, rest sourced from reference TRBV5-1 and TRBJ1-1, is KAGVTQTPRYLIKTRGQQVTLSCSPISGHRSVSWYQQTPGQGLQFLFEYFSETQRNKGNFPGRFSGRQFSNSRSEMNVSTLELGDSALYLCASTGQGANTEAFFGQGTRLTVV.

The V call is TRBV18, the J call TRBJ2-2; perhaps D is TRBD1 or TRBD2 (5 bases each). Germline CDR1 is KGHSH and CDR2 is LQKENI. With 6 bases removed from V and 0 bases from J, the gap between germline ends came to 11 bases. The CDR3 runs to 15 residues. The CDR3 nucleotides read TGTGCCAGCTCCCTGGGACGATCGAACACCGGGGAGCTGTTTTTT. Translating gives CASSLGRSNTGELFF.

This clone has more than one count but fewer than ten. The chain is built from TRBV30 and TRBJ1-4; D uncertain. This CDR3 has 13 amino acids. Germline assignment: CDR1 GTSNPN and CDR2 SVGIG (reference sequence). Trimming pared 7 bases from V and 8 bases from J, leaving 17 bases between. CDR3 bases: TGTGCCTTACTTTTTACGAGAACGGAAAAACTGTTTTTT. It is translated as CALLFTRTEKLFF.

The chain links TRBV7-9 to TRBJ2-2; D may match TRBD1 or TRBD2 (6 bases each). The CDR3 has 15 residues. Trimming took off 4 bases at V and 4 bases at J, with 13 bases between the two ends. Per germline, CDR1 SEHNR and CDR2 FQNEAQ (reference sequence). The CDR3 region has the DNA TGTGCCAGCAGCTCCCGAGGGGGGCCCACCGGGGAGCTGTTTTTT. It is translated as CASSSRGGPTGELFF.

The chain has TRBV10-1 and TRBJ2-1; perhaps TRBD1 as D (5 bases). Deletions cut 1 base from V and 9 bases from J, with 10 bases between. Germline CDR1 and CDR2: WNHNN and SYGVQD (reference sequence). This CDR3 has 13 amino acids. In DNA, the CDR3 is TGCGCCAGCAGTGAGTATGGGGCCGGTGAGCAGTTCTTC. It is translated as CASSEYGAGEQFF.

This clone has only one observation. CDR3 sequence reads: CASSLKGYYGYTF. The CDR3 DNA follows: TGTGCCAGCAGCTTAAAGGGATACTATGGCTACACCTTC. This chain joins TRBV11-2 and TRBJ1-2, with D unclear. CDR1 is SGHAT, CDR2 FQNNGV, per germline. The V gene lost 2 bases and the J gene lost 3 bases, with 7 bases spanning the gap. This CDR3 spans 13 amino acids. The complete variable domain, with remaining parts taken from reference TRBV11-2 and TRBJ1-2, reads EAGVAQSPRYKIIEKRQSVAFWCNPISGHATLYWYQQILGQGPKLLIQFQNNGVVDDSQLPKDRFSAERLKGVDSTLKIQPAKLEDSAVYLCASSLKGYYGYTFGSGTRLTVV.

The V gene is TRBV10-1, the J gene TRBJ2-3; a weak D match, TRBD1 (6 bases). The CDR3 is 14 amino acids. CDR1 and CDR2 (germline): WNHNN, SYGVQD (reference sequence). V lost 8 bases, J lost 3 bases, and 15 bases lay in between. In DNA, the CDR3 is TGCGCCAGCTCGGTAGCAGGGGAGACAGATACGCAGTATTTT. This translates into CASSVAGETDTQYF.

This chain uses TRBV10-2 with TRBJ1-6; D is unresolved. Trimming cost V 7 bases and J 4 bases, with 5 bases left between them. CDR1 is WSHSY and CDR2 is SAAADI in the germline V gene. The CDR3 runs 12 residues. The CDR3 protein is CASNGYNSPLHF. The CDR3 DNA is TGCGCCAGCAACGGGTATAATTCACCCCTCCACTTT.

V is TRBV6-5 and J is TRBJ1-1; D not resolved. Trimming removed 0 bases at V and 6 bases at J, with 11 bases between. Germline loops: CDR1 MNHEY, CDR2 SVGAGI. CDR3 length: 14 amino acids. CDR3 sequence reads: CASSYSNFRPEAFF. The CDR3 DNA sequence: TGTGCCAGCAGTTACTCGAACTTCAGGCCTGAAGCTTTCTTT.

This chain connects TRBV18 to TRBJ2-7; 9 nucleotides match TRBD2. The CDR3 consists of 13 residues. The trim removed 3 bases at V and 6 bases at J, leaving 3 bases unmatched. Germline values: CDR1 KGHSH, CDR2 LQKENI. The CDR3 DNA is TGTGCCAGCTCACCCCAGACTAGCGGCGAGCAGTACTTC. Protein product: CASSPQTSGEQYF.

J is TRBJ2-3 and V is TRBV2, with TRBD1 as a possible D gene (6 bases). V was trimmed by 6 bases and J by 4 bases, leaving 14 bases between them. The germline CDR1 and CDR2 sequences are SNHLY and FYNNEI. The CDR3 sequence is 14 residues long. CDR3 sequence reads: CASRRRGKPDTQYF. The DNA for the CDR3 is TGTGCCAGCAGGAGAAGGGGGAAGCCAGATACGCAGTATTTT.

The chain recombines TRBV5-1 with TRBJ2-5; maybe TRBD1 (6 bases). The length of the CDR3 is 13 residues. Germline V CDR1 and CDR2: SGHRS, YFSETQ. The V gene lost 4 bases and the J gene lost 1 base, with 8 bases spanning the gap. This chain's CDR3 is CASSNRAQETQYF. The DNA of the CDR3 is TGCGCCAGCAGCAACAGGGCCCAAGAGACCCAGTACTTC.

The V call is TRBV2, the J call TRBJ2-3, with 9 bases matching TRBD2. The germline gives CDR1 SNHLY, CDR2 FYNNEI. The CDR3 is made up of 16 amino acids. V lost 7 bases, J lost 4 bases, and 12 bases stayed unmatched. CDR3 sequence reads: CASNRFSGSSSDTQYF. CDR3 DNA: TGTGCCAGCAACCGCTTTAGCGGGAGTTCCTCAGATACGCAGTATTTT.

This chain joins TRBV20-1 and TRBJ1-1; no definite D call. The germline V and J ends were trimmed by 5 bases and 7 bases, with 11 bases remaining between them. This CDR3 region has 11 residues. The germline V gene has CDR1 DFQATT and CDR2 SNEGSKA (reference sequence). The CDR3 region is CSAEPDGEAFF. CDR3 bases: TGCAGTGCTGAGCCGGACGGTGAAGCTTTCTTT.

V usage is TRBV6-5 and J usage is TRBJ1-1; TRBD1 matches 7 bases. CDR1 and CDR2 (germline): MNHEY, SVGAGI. V gave up 2 bases and J gave up 7 bases; unmatched junction bases: 7. The CDR3 totals 14 residues. CDR3 DNA: TGTGCCAGCAGTTACCGGACAGGTCCGGGTGAAGCTTTCTTT. Its protein product is CASSYRTGPGEAFF.

A note on this clone: The same CDR3 can be traced to other DNA sequences in this sample. V usage is TRBV20-1 and J usage is TRBJ1-4; the D is unclear. The CDR3 length is 10 residues. CDR1 DFQATT and CDR2 SNEGSKA come from the germline V gene (reference sequence). Trimming removed 2 bases from V and 7 bases from J, with 2 bases in between. The CDR3 DNA follows: TGCAGTGCTAGACGTGAAAAACTGTTTTTT. Its translation: CSARREKLFF.

This clone was observed once. The chain joins TRBV19 to TRBJ1-4; TRBD1 is a possible D gene (6 bases). The V end was cut by 3 bases, the J end by 0 bases, with 14 bases between. CDR3 length: 17 amino acids. Germline lookup yields CDR1 LNHDA and CDR2 SQIVND (reference sequence). The CDR3 DNA reads TGTGCCAGTAGTATTTGGGGGGGCAGCGCAACTAATGAAAAACTGTTTTTT. It encodes CASSIWGGSATNEKLFF.

The chain employs TRBV28 and TRBJ2-3; TRBD2 might be the D (7 bases). The CDR3 is 14 residues long. The V end lost 7 bases, the J end lost 1 base, and 12 bases lay between the germline ends. The V gene's germline CDR1 is MDHEN and CDR2 SYDVKM. The CDR3 nucleotides read TGTGCCAGCAAAGGGGGGGTTGGCACAGATACGCAGTATTTT. It encodes CASKGGVGTDTQYF.

The chain uses TRBV28 and TRBJ1-1, with D tentatively TRBD1 (5 bases). This CDR3 is 14 amino acids long. Germline V gene sequence: CDR1 MDHEN, CDR2 SYDVKM. V lost 2 bases and J lost 4, with 11 bases in between. Written as DNA, the CDR3 is TGTGCCAGCAGTTTAGGGGGTTTTGGCACTGAAGCTTTCTTT. Translation: CASSLGGFGTEAFF.

The gene calls are TRBV5-4 and TRBJ2-4, with D hard to call. Germline loops: CDR1 SGHNT, CDR2 YYREEE (reference sequence). Trimming cost V 0 bases and J 9 bases, with 16 bases left between them. The CDR3 runs to 15 residues. CDR3 in amino acids: CASSLGGTPSSIQYF. CDR3 nucleotides: TGTGCCAGCAGCTTGGGGGGTACCCCTAGTAGCATTCAGTACTTC.

This chain uses TRBV5-4 with TRBJ2-3; perhaps TRBD2 as D (6 bases). With 6 bases removed from V and 1 base from J, the gap between germline ends came to 12 bases. The germline gives CDR1 SGHNT, CDR2 YYREEE (reference sequence). This CDR3 region has 14 residues. The chain's CDR3 is CASKHGGGTDTQYF. CDR3 coding DNA: TGTGCCAGCAAACACGGCGGGGGCACAGATACGCAGTATTTT. Full variable domain (remainder filled in from reference TRBV5-4 and TRBJ2-3): ETGVTQSPTHLIKTRGQQVTLRCSSQSGHNTVSWYQQALGQGPQFIFQYYREEENGRGNFPPRFSGLQFPNYSSELNVNALELDDSALYLCASKHGGGTDTQYFGPGTRLTVL.

The chain combines TRBV2 with TRBJ2-2; TRBD2 matches 8 bases. The trim removed 8 bases at V and 6 bases at J, leaving 11 bases unmatched. CDR1 is SNHLY, CDR2 FYNNEI, per germline. CDR3 length equals 15 residues. As DNA, the CDR3 is TGTGCCAGCCAGTTTGGCGGGAGGAAGGCCGGGGAGCTGTTTTTT. It translates to CASQFGGRKAGELFF.